This T cell receptor beta chain originates from a study of blood T cell repertoires in COVID-19. Some clones are missing from TCRdb's copy, which holds only in-frame ones; the method was immunoSEQ multiplex PCR. The data contain more than 200,000 clones, about nine tenths of them singletons. The source material was PBMCs or T cells enriched from blood (not recorded which). The receptor was isolated from a woman aged 25 to 39 with acute COVID-19.

The CDR3 nucleotides read TGTGCCAGCAGTCAAAGGGACAGGGGTTTTTTCTATACTCGATACGAGCAGTACTTC. Translating it yields CASSQRDRGFFYTRYEQYF. This sequence joins TRBV27 and TRBJ2-7, with 10 bases identical to TRBD1. CDR1 and CDR2 from the germline V gene are MNHEY and SMNVEV (reference sequence). The CDR3 is 19 amino acids. The V and J ends lost 5 bases and 4 bases, in that order; junction bases with no gene match: 20.